This TCR beta chain was observed in a study of T cell responses to AZD1222 COVID-19 vaccine. Points from the study as a whole: Just 6 or 7 people given AZD1222 tested seropositive at baseline. Reportedly, nearly half the spike-specific TCRs target unmutated variant regions. When two AZD1222 doses had been given, Spike-specific TCR breadth and depth rose. Samples come after the peak T cell response, not at day 14.

To note about this clone: The antigen is undetermined.

This CDR3 region has 11 residues. V was shortened by 7 bases and J by 8 bases, with 11 bases between the two germline ends. Germline V gene data show CDR1 as MDHEN and CDR2 as SYDVKM. Generated by immunoSEQ multiplex PCR, the TCRdb table keeps only in-frame clones and is missing some. The table lists a few hundred thousand clones, 80% to 95% of them singletons. Sequences were derived from peripheral blood, sampled on day 0 of AZD1222 vaccination. The receptor comes from an adult in good health. V gene TRBV28 combines with J gene TRBJ1-2; D uncertain. CDR3 loop: CASTQLGGYTF. CDR3 DNA: TGTGCCAGCACCCAACTAGGAGGCTACACCTTC.